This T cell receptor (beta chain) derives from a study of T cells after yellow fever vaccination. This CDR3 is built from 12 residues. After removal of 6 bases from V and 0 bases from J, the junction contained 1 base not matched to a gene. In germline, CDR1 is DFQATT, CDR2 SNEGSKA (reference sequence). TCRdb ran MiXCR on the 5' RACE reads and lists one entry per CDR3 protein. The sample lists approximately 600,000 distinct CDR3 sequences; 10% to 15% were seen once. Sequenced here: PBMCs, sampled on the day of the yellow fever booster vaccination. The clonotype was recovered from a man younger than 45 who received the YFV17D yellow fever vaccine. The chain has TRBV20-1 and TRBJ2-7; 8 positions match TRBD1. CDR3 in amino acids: CSATGVSYEQYF. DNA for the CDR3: TGCAGTGCGACAGGGGTCTCCTACGAGCAGTACTTC.